The 2 T cell receptor beta chains in this list originate from one sample, sequenced in a study of blood T cell repertoires in COVID-19. The method was immunoSEQ multiplex PCR; TCRdb's version includes in-frame clones alone and lacks a portion of them. The sample carries 100,000 or so clones, 80% to 85% recorded once. Specimen: peripheral blood. The receptors here all came from an elderly man with acute or convalescent COVID-19.

The chain has TRBV5-1 and TRBJ1-6; no reliable D call. V was trimmed by 5 bases and J by 0 bases, leaving 9 bases between them. This CDR3 is 15 amino acids long. Germline CDR1 and CDR2: SGHRS and YFSETQ. In DNA, the CDR3 is TGCGCCAGCAGTGACCGGAGCTCCTATAATTCACCCCTCCACTTT. Its protein product is CASSDRSSYNSPLHF.

J is TRBJ2-1 and V is TRBV3-1 (or the pseudogene TRBV3-2), with unresolved D. This CDR3 has 14 residues. The V end lost 1 base, the J end lost 6 bases, and 10 bases lay between the germline ends. Germline V gene data show CDR1 as LGHDT and CDR2 as YNNKEL (reference sequence). CDR3 nucleotide sequence: TGTGCCAGCAGCCAAGGTGGCCTAGGCAATGAGCAGTTCTTC. Protein product: CASSQGGLGNEQFF.